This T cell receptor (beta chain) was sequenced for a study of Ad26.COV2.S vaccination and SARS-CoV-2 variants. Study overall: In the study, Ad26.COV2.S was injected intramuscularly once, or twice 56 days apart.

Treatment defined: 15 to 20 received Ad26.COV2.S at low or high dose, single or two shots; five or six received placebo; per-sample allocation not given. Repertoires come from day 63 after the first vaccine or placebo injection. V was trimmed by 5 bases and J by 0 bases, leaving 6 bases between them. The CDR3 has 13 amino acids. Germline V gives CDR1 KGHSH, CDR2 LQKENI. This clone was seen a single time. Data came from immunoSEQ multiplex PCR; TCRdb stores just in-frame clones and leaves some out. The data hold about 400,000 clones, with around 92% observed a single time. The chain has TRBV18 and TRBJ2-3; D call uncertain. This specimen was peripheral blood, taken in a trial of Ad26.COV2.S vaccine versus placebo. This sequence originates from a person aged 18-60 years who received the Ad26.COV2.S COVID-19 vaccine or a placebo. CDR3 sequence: CASSSSSTDTQYF. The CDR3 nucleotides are TGTGCCAGCTCATCGTCTAGCACAGATACGCAGTATTTT.